A single sample gave rise to the 29 T cell receptor beta chains below, sequenced in a study of control samples from healthy donors and cancer patients. The table came from immunoSEQ multiplex PCR; TCRdb's copy has only in-frame clones and leaves some out. The data show more than 65,000 clones, with more than 75% seen just once and approximately 15% held by the top ten. The sequenced sample consisted of blood. Every receptor here comes from a man over 45 in good health.

The CDR3 DNA reads TGCGCCAGCAGCTTGGAGGGGGTTACTGAAGCTTTCTTT. Its translation is CASSLEGVTEAFF. This chain links TRBV5-1 with TRBJ1-1; possible D gene TRBD1, 6 bases. CDR3 length: 13 residues. The germline V gene has CDR1 SGHRS and CDR2 YFSETQ. The germline V and J ends were trimmed by 0 bases and 5 bases, with 8 bases remaining between them.

The count of this clone is one. The J gene is TRBJ2-2, the V gene TRBV6-6, with D perhaps matching TRBD1 (5 bases). Per the germline V gene, CDR1 is MNHNY and CDR2 is SVGAGI (reference sequence). The V and J ends lost 7 bases and 0 bases respectively, with 12 bases between them. The CDR3 has 15 residues. CDR3 protein: CASMATATNTGELFF. In nucleotides, the CDR3 is TGTGCCAGCATGGCGACAGCTACGAACACCGGGGAGCTGTTTTTT.

This clone was seen only a few times. The rearrangement links TRBV11-3 to TRBJ2-1; 7 positions match TRBD1. J was trimmed by 8 bases and V by 2 bases; bases with no gene match: 9. This CDR3 spans 15 amino acids. Per the germline V gene, CDR1 is SGHNT and CDR2 is YENEEA. CDR3 amino acids: CASSLRQGSWDEQFF. DNA of the CDR3: TGTGCCAGCAGCTTACGACAGGGAAGTTGGGATGAGCAGTTCTTC.

V and J are TRBV5-6 and TRBJ2-5, with D possibly matching TRBD2 (7 bases). V was clipped by 3 bases and J by 4 bases, with 16 bases between them. CDR3 length equals 15 residues. Germline V gene lookup returns CDR1 SGHDT and CDR2 YYEEEE. CDR3 in DNA: TGTGCCAGCAGCTCGTGGGGGGGCCGGATAGAGACCCAGTACTTC. This encodes CASSSWGGRIETQYF.

Concerning this clone itself: Other DNA sequences in the same sample also yield this CDR3. The rearrangement uses TRBV7-2 and TRBJ2-2, with D hard to call. Trimming pared 1 base from V and 2 bases from J, leaving 8 bases between. The CDR3 totals 15 residues. The germline CDR1 and CDR2 sequences are SGHTA and FQGNSA. The CDR3 region is CASSLVTVNTGELFF. The CDR3 nucleotides read TGTGCCAGCAGCTTAGTAACAGTTAACACCGGGGAGCTGTTTTTT. The complete variable domain, with remaining parts taken from reference TRBV7-2 and TRBJ2-2, reads GAGVSQSPSNKVTEKGKDVELRCDPISGHTALYWYRQSLGQGLEFLIYFQGNSAPDKSGLPSDRFSAERTGGSVSTLTIQRTQQEDSAVYLCASSLVTVNTGELFFGEGSRLTVL.

The chain couples TRBV5-1 to TRBJ2-1, with 15 bases matching TRBD2. Germline loops: CDR1 SGHRS, CDR2 YFSETQ. Losses at the gene ends were 4 bases for V and 5 bases for J; bases not matched to a gene: 7. CDR3 length: 17 residues. The CDR3 nucleotides read TGCGCCAGCAGCGTACGGACTAGCGGGAGGGCGAACAATGAGCAGTTCTTC. Protein: CASSVRTSGRANNEQFF.

J is TRBJ2-1 and V is TRBV28; weak D call: TRBD2 (6 bases). Germline lookup yields CDR1 MDHEN and CDR2 SYDVKM. The CDR3 is 13 residues long. V lost 7 bases and J lost 10, with 17 bases in between. CDR3 protein: CASTPLGAGEQFF. The CDR3 DNA sequence: TGTGCCAGCACCCCCCTCGGTGCGGGGGAGCAGTTCTTC. Drawing the rest from reference TRBV28 and TRBJ2-1, the complete variable domain is DVKVTQSSRYLVKRTGEKVFLECVQDMDHENMFWYRQDPGLGLRLIYFSYDVKMKEKGDIPEGYSVSREKKERFSLILESASTNQTSMYLCASTPLGAGEQFFGPGTRLTVL.

V usage is TRBV18 and J usage is TRBJ1-3; 8 bases map to TRBD1. The CDR3 length is 15 residues. Trimming at V came to 6 bases and at J to 2 bases, leaving 6 bases not matched to a gene. Germline loops: CDR1 KGHSH, CDR2 LQKENI. The CDR3 bases are TGTGCCAGCTCGTCGGACAGGGCGGCTGGAAACACCATATATTTT. Protein: CASSSDRAAGNTIYF. Drawing the rest from reference TRBV18 and TRBJ1-3, the complete variable domain is NAGVMQNPRHLVRRRGQEARLRCSPMKGHSHVYWYRQLPEEGLKFMVYLQKENIIDESGMPKERFSAEFPKEGPSILRIQQVVRGDSAAYFCASSSDRAAGNTIYFGEGSWLTVV.

This chain joins TRBV7-8 and TRBJ1-2; 12 bases fit TRBD1. Germline trimming cut 2 bases from V and 6 bases from J; bases unmatched to any gene: 4. Germline values: CDR1 SGHVS, CDR2 FQNEAQ. This CDR3 contains 15 residues. Here the CDR3 reads CASSLQGTGGDGYTF. CDR3 in DNA: TGTGCCAGCAGCTTACAAGGGACAGGGGGCGATGGCTACACCTTC. Variable domain in full (rest from reference TRBV7-8 and TRBJ1-2): GAGVSQSPRYKVAKRGQDVALRCDPISGHVSLFWYQQALGQGPEFLTYFQNEAQLDKSGLPSDRFFAERPEGSVSTLKIQRTQQEDSAVYLCASSLQGTGGDGYTFGSGTRLTVV.

In regard to this clone: One end of the junction varies from germline; a read error may be responsible. V is TRBV10-3 and J is TRBJ1-2; no clear D. Germline CDR1 and CDR2: ENHRY and SYGVKD. The CDR3 spans 14 residues. CDR3 coding DNA: TGTGCCATCAGTGAGGGAGGGCCTAACTATGGCCACACCTTC. Translation gives CAISEGGPNYGHTF.

This clone was found once. The chain couples TRBV9 to TRBJ2-5; 7 bases line up with TRBD2. Trimming took 2 bases from V and 3 from J; bases not matched to a gene: 7. Germline V lookup: CDR1 SGDLS, CDR2 YYNGEE. The CDR3 sequence is 15 residues long. The DNA of the CDR3 is TGTGCCAGCAGCGTCGGCCGGGACTACAAAGAGACCCAGTACTTC. The encoded protein is CASSVGRDYKETQYF.

The CDR3 spells CASSAAVGRRISSGNTIYF. The CDR3 DNA sequence: TGTGCCAGCAGTGCCGCGGTCGGGCGCAGGATTTCCTCTGGAAACACCATATATTTT. The chain links TRBV6-1 to TRBJ1-3, with D unresolved. The V and J ends lost 4 bases and 0 bases respectively, with 22 bases between them. The length of the CDR3 is 19 residues. CDR1 and CDR2 (germline): MNHNS, SASEGT.

The genes are TRBV6-2 or TRBV6-3 and TRBJ2-3; 7 nucleotides agree with TRBD2. J gave up 3 bases and V 2 bases, and 8 bases lay outside the gene matches. CDR3 size: 16 residues. Germline CDR1 and CDR2: MNHEY and SVGEGT. The CDR3: CASSYSLEGGTDTQYF. Written as DNA, the CDR3 is TGTGCCAGCAGTTACAGTCTGGAGGGAGGGACAGATACGCAGTATTTT.

The chain has TRBV4-1 and TRBJ2-5; D ambiguous. CDR1 is MGHRA and CDR2 is YSYEKL in the germline V gene. This CDR3 is 13 amino acids long. V was shortened by 3 bases and J by 0 bases, with 5 bases between the two germline ends. Here the CDR3 reads CASSQVYQETQYF. In DNA form, the CDR3 reads TGCGCCAGCAGCCAGGTCTACCAAGAGACCCAGTACTTC.

V gene TRBV3-1 (or the pseudogene TRBV3-2) combines with J gene TRBJ2-7; D remains ambiguous. The CDR3 loop spans 11 amino acids. Trimming took 2 bases from V and 6 from J, leaving 5 bases between them. Per the germline V gene, CDR1 is LGHDT and CDR2 is YNNKEL (reference sequence). CDR3 DNA: TGTGCCAGCAGCCAAAGCTCCGAGCAGTACTTC. Translating gives CASSQSSEQYF.

The chain joins TRBV18 to TRBJ1-1; D is undetermined. Per germline, CDR1 KGHSH and CDR2 LQKENI. The CDR3 extends over 14 amino acids. The V gene lost 2 bases and the J gene lost 1 base, with 8 bases spanning the gap. The CDR3 loop reads CASSPTQSNTEAFF. Written as DNA, the CDR3 is TGTGCCAGCTCACCAACACAGTCGAACACTGAAGCTTTCTTT.

CDR3 DNA: TGTGCCAGCAGCTCCGGACAGGTCACTGAAGCTTTCTTT. Its protein is CASSSGQVTEAFF. This chain uses TRBV7-2 with TRBJ1-1; 7 nucleotides agree with TRBD1. V gave up 4 bases and J gave up 4 bases; unmatched junction bases: 3. This CDR3 region has 13 residues. The germline CDR1 and CDR2 sequences are SGHTA and FQGNSA.

This clone was counted a few times. The J gene is TRBJ1-2, the V gene TRBV24-1; TRBD1 matches 10 bases. The V and J ends lost 4 bases and 4 bases, in that order; junction bases with no gene match: 11. This CDR3 comprises 17 residues. In germline, CDR1 is KGHDR, CDR2 SFDVKD. CDR3 region: CATSDNSLGQGIYGYTF. CDR3 coding DNA: TGTGCCACCAGTGACAACTCGTTGGGACAGGGGATCTATGGCTACACCTTC.

The chain uses TRBV19 and TRBJ2-1, with a weak D call TRBD2 (6 bases). Trimming pared 6 bases from V and 0 bases from J, leaving 12 bases between. The CDR3 length is 15 residues. Germline values: CDR1 LNHDA, CDR2 SQIVND (reference sequence). CDR3 DNA: TGTGCCAGTAGCCGCGGGGTGAGCTCCTACAATGAGCAGTTCTTC. It codes for CASSRGVSSYNEQFF.

This chain connects TRBV5-8 to TRBJ1-6; TRBD1 is a possible D gene (5 bases). The CDR3 has 14 amino acids. Deletions cut 5 bases from V and 8 bases from J, with 14 bases between. Per germline, CDR1 SGHTS and CDR2 YDEGEE. CDR3 in amino acids: CASRLGRGDSPLHF. The CDR3 DNA reads TGTGCCAGCAGGCTGGGTAGGGGAGATTCACCCCTCCACTTT. Using reference TRBV5-8 and TRBJ1-6 for the parts outside the CDR3, the full variable domain is EAGVTQSPTHLIKTRGQQATLRCSPISGHTSVYWYQQALGLGLQFLLWYDEGEERNRGNFPPRFSGRQFPNYSSELNVNALELEDSALYLCASRLGRGDSPLHFGNGTRLTVT.

This clone came up once. The J gene is TRBJ1-1, the V gene TRBV6-5; 8 nucleotides match TRBD1. Trimming at V came to 9 bases and at J to 1 base, leaving 4 bases not matched to a gene. The CDR3 contains 13 residues. Germline V lookup: CDR1 MNHEY, CDR2 SVGAGI. CDR3 DNA: TGTGCCAGTCGGACAGGGACGAACACTGAAGCTTTCTTT. It translates to CASRTGTNTEAFF.

The V gene is TRBV30, the J gene TRBJ2-1; 11 positions agree with TRBD2. With V trimmed by 4 bases and J by 9 bases, 11 bases remained unmatched. Germline lookup yields CDR1 GTSNPN and CDR2 SVGIG (reference sequence). This CDR3 is built from 15 residues. The CDR3 here is CAWTTGTSGWGEQFF. Written as DNA, the CDR3 is TGTGCCTGGACCACCGGGACTAGCGGATGGGGTGAGCAGTTCTTC.

This rearrangement joins TRBV4-3 to TRBJ2-3, with 7 bases aligning to TRBD2. V was pared by 0 bases and J by 9 bases, with 9 bases of the junction left unmatched. Germline-derived CDR1 and CDR2 are LGHNA and YSLEER. The CDR3 sequence is 15 residues long. CDR3 in DNA: TGCGCCAGCAGCCAAGATAGGGCAGCGGGACGAACGCAGTATTTT. Protein: CASSQDRAAGRTQYF.

The chain recombines TRBV27 with TRBJ1-1; D remains unclear. Trimming cost V 3 bases and J 4 bases, with 9 bases left between them. Germline loops: CDR1 MNHEY, CDR2 SMNVEV (reference sequence). This CDR3 is 13 amino acids long. CDR3 sequence reads: CASSFRRLTEAFF. In DNA form, the CDR3 reads TGTGCCAGCAGTTTTCGCAGACTCACTGAAGCTTTCTTT.

V gene TRBV30 combines with J gene TRBJ2-7; TRBD1 might be the D (5 bases). Trimming shortened V by 0 bases and J by 4 bases, and 10 bases separated the two germline ends. The CDR3 is 13 amino acids. The germline CDR1 and CDR2 sequences are GTSNPN and SVGIG (reference sequence). For the CDR3, the DNA is TGTGCCTGGAGTGTAGGGCAGGGATACGAGCAGTACTTC. Protein product: CAWSVGQGYEQYF.

The chain has TRBV6-5 and TRBJ2-3; D gene uncertain. CDR3 length: 11 residues. V was cut by 4 bases and J by 2 bases, with 1 base left in between. Per germline, CDR1 MNHEY and CDR2 SVGAGI. CDR3 nucleotide sequence: TGTGCCAGCAGTTCCACAGATACGCAGTATTTT. Translating it yields CASSSTDTQYF.

The V gene is TRBV7-2, the J gene TRBJ2-3, with D possibly TRBD1 on 8 matching bases. The V end was cut by 4 bases, the J end by 0 bases, with 14 bases between. Per the germline V gene, CDR1 is SGHTA and CDR2 is FQGNSA. The CDR3 loop spans 16 amino acids. The CDR3 region has the DNA TGTGCCAGCAGCTCAAACAGGGGGGGGAGCACAGATACGCAGTATTTT. This codes for CASSSNRGGSTDTQYF.

The V and J genes are TRBV6-4 and TRBJ2-3; the D gene is possibly TRBD1 (5 bases). The V and J ends lost 0 bases and 1 base respectively, with 5 bases between them. The CDR3 has 14 residues. The germline V gene has CDR1 MRHNA and CDR2 SNTAGT. This CDR3 reads CASSDSTGTDTQYF. The CDR3 DNA follows: TGTGCCAGCAGTGACTCGACAGGCACAGATACGCAGTATTTT.

This chain connects TRBV6-4 to TRBJ2-1; D is possibly TRBD1 (6 bases). Germline V gene data show CDR1 as MRHNA and CDR2 as SNTAGT. CDR3 length equals 14 residues. Trimming removed 3 bases from V and 6 bases from J, with 12 bases in between. The CDR3 region is CASSEVGRGNEQFF. CDR3 DNA sequence: TGTGCCAGCAGTGAAGTTGGCAGGGGCAATGAGCAGTTCTTC.